This record concerns one T cell receptor beta chain sequence. Sequencing was performed with immunoSEQ multiplex PCR; in TCRdb, only in-frame clones are kept and a portion is missing. The data show around 74,000 clones, with around 88% seen just once and roughly 8.5% held by the top ten. This entry belongs to a study of blood T cell repertoires in COVID-19. Study in general: The United States, Italy and Spain supplied acute and convalescent COVID-19 samples.

V dropped 0 bases and J dropped 7; count of bases not matched to a gene: 3. The CDR3 is 14 residues long. The germline gives CDR1 SGDLS, CDR2 YYNGEE. The chain joins TRBV9 to TRBJ2-7; 11 bases line up with TRBD1. The origin of this receptor is a man aged 30 to 39 with acute or convalescent COVID-19. The source material was peripheral blood. The CDR3 region is CASSVGTGGMEQYF. The CDR3 DNA reads TGTGCCAGCAGCGTAGGGACAGGGGGCATGGAGCAGTACTTC. The entire variable domain, with the rest obtained from reference TRBV9 and TRBJ2-7, is as follows: DSGVTQTPKHLITATGQRVTLRCSPRSGDLSVYWYQQSLDQGLQFLIQYYNGEERAKGNILERFSAQQFPDLHSELNLSSLELGDSALYFCASSVGTGGMEQYFGPGTRLTVT.